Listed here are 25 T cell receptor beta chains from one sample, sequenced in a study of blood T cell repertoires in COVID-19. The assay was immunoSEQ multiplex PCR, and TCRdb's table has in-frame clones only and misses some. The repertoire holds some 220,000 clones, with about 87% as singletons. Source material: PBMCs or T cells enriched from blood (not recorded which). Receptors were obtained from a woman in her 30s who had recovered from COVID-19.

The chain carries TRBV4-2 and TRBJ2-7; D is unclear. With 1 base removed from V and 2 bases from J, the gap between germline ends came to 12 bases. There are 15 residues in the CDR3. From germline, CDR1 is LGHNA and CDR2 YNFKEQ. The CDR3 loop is CASSQVIAGAYEQYF. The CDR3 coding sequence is TGTGCCAGCAGCCAAGTTATCGCCGGAGCCTACGAGCAGTACTTC.

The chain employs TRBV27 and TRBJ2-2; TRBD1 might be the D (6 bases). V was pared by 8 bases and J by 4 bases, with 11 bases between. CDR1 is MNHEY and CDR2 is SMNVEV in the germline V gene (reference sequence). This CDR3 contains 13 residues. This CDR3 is CASGAGVTGELFF. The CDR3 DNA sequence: TGTGCCAGCGGTGCAGGGGTCACCGGGGAGCTGTTTTTT.

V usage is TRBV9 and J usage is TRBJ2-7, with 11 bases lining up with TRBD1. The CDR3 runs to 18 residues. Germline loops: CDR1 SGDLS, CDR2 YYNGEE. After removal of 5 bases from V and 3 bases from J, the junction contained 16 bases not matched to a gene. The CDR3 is CASRCDRIEGQGDYEQYF. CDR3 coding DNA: TGTGCCAGCAGGTGTGATCGTATTGAGGGACAGGGGGACTACGAGCAGTACTTC.

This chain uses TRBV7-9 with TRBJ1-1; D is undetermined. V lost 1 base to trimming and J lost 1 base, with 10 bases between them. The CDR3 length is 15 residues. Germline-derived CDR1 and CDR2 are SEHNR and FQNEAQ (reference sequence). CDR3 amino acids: CASSLGPGRNTEAFF. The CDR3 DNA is TGTGCCAGCAGCTTAGGTCCGGGGAGGAACACTGAAGCTTTCTTT.

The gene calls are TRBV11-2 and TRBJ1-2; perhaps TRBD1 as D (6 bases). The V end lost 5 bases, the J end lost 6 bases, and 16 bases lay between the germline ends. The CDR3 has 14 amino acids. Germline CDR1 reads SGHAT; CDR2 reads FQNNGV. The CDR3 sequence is CASSPMPGDHGYTF. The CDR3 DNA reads TGTGCCAGCAGCCCAATGCCAGGGGATCATGGCTACACCTTC.

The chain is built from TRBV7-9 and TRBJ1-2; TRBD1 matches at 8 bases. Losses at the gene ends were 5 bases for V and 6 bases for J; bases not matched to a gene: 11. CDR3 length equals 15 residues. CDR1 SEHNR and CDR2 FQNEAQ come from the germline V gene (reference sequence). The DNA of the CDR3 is TGTGCCAGCAGCCAGGACAGGGTGAGGTTGGATGGCTACACCTTC. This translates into CASSQDRVRLDGYTF.

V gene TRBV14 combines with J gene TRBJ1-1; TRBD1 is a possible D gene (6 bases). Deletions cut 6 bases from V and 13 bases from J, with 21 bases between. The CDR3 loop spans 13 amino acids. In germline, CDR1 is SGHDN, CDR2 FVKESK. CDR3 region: CASSRANEGGVFF. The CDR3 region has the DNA TGTGCCAGCAGTCGAGCGAATGAAGGGGGGGTTTTCTTT. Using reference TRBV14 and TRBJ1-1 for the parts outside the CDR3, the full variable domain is EAGVTQFPSHSVIEKGQTVTLRCDPISGHDNLYWYRRVMGKEIKFLLHFVKESKQDESGMPNNRFLAERTGGTYSTLKVQPAELEDSGVYFCASSRANEGGVFFGQGTRLTVV.

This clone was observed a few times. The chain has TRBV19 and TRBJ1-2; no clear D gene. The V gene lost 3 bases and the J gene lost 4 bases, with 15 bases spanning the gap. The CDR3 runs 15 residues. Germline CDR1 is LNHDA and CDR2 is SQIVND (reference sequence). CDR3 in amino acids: CASSISGIGGYGYTF. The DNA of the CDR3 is TGTGCCAGTAGTATCTCCGGGATAGGCGGCTATGGCTACACCTTC.

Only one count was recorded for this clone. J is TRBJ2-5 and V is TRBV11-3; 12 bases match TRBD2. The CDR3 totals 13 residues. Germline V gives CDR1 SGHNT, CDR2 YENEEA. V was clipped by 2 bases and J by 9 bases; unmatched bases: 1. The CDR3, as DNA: TGTGCCAGCAGCTTACTAGCGGGGGGGCCCCAGTACTTC. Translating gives CASSLLAGGPQYF.

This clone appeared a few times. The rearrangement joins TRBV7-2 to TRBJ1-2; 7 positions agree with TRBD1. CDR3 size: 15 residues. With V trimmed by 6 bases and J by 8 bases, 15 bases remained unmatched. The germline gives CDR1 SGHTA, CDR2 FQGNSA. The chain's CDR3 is CASSLPGRGREGYTF. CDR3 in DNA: TGTGCCAGCAGTTTGCCCGGTAGGGGGCGTGAGGGCTACACCTTC.

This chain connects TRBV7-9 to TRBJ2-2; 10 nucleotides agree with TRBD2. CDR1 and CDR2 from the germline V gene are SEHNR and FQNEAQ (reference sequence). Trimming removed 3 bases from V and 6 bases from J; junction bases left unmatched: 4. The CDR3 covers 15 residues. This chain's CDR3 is CASSFITSGAGELFF. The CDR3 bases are TGTGCCAGCAGCTTCATTACTAGCGGGGCCGGGGAGCTGTTTTTT.

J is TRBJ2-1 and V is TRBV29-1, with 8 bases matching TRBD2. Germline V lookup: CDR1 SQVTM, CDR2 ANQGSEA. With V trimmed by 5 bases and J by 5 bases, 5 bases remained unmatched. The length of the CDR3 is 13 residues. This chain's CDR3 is CSVWLAGHNEQFF. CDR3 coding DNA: TGCAGCGTTTGGTTAGCGGGGCACAATGAGCAGTTCTTC.

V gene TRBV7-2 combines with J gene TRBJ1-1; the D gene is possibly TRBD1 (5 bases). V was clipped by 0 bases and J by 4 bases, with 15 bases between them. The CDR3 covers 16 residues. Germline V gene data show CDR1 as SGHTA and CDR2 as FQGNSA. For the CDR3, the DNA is TGTGCCAGCAGCTTAGCCGGAGGGGCGAGGGGCACTGAAGCTTTCTTT. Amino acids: CASSLAGGARGTEAFF.

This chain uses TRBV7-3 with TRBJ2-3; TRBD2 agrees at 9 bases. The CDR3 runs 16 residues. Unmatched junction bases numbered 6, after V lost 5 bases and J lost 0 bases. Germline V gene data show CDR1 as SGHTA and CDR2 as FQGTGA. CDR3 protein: CASSPQAGGSTDTQYF. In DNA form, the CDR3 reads TGTGCCAGCAGCCCCCAAGCGGGGGGCAGCACAGATACGCAGTATTTT.

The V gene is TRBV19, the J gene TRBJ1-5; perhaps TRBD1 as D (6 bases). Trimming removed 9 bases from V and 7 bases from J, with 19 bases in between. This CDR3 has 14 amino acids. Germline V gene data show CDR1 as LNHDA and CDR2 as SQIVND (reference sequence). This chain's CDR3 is CASSWGGAGQPQHF. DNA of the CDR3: TGTGCCAGCTCATGGGGGGGCGCAGGGCAGCCCCAGCATTTT. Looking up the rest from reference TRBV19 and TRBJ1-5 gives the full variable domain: DGGITQSPKYLFRKEGQNVTLSCEQNLNHDAMYWYRQDPGQGLRLIYYSQIVNDFQKGDIAEGYSVSREKKESFPLTVTSAQKNPTAFYLCASSWGGAGQPQHFGDGTRLSIL.

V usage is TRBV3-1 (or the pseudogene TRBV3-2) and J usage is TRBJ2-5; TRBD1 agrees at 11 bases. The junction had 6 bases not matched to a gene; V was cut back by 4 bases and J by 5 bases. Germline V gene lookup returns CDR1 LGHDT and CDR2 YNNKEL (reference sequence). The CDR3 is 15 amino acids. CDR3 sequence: CASSRGQGAQETQYF. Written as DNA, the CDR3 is TGTGCCAGCAGCCGTGGACAGGGGGCGCAGGAGACCCAGTACTTC.

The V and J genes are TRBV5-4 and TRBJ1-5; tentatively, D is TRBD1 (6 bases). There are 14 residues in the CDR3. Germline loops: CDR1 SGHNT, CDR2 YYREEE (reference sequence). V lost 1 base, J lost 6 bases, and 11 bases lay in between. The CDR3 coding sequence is TGTGCCAGCAGCTTGTTGGGGGCCGGTCAGCCCCAGCATTTT. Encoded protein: CASSLLGAGQPQHF.

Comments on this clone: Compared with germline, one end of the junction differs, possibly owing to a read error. CDR3 amino acids: CANSPLTDNSPLHF. CDR3 nucleotides: TGTGCCAACAGCCCCCTGACAGATAATTCACCCCTCCACTTT. The chain employs TRBV9 and TRBJ1-6; a weak D match, TRBD1 (5 bases). This CDR3 has 14 residues. In germline, CDR1 is SGDLS, CDR2 YYNGEE.

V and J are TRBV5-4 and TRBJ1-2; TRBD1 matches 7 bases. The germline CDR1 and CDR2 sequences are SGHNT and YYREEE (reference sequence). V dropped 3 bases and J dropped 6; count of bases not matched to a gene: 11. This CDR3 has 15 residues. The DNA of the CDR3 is TGTGCCAGCAGCTGGATGACAGGGCCGACCAATGGCTACACCTTC. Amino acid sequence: CASSWMTGPTNGYTF.

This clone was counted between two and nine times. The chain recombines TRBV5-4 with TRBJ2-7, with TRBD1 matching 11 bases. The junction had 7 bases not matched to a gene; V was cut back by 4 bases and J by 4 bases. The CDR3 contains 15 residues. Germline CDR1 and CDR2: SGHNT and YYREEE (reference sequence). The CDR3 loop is CASSHRGQGAYEQYF. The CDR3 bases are TGTGCCAGCAGCCACCGCGGACAGGGGGCGTACGAGCAGTACTTC.

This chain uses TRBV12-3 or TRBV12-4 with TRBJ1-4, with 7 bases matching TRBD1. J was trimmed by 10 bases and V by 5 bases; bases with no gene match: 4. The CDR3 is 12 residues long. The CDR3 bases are TGTGCCAGCAGTGGGCCAGGGGGAAAACTGTTTTTT. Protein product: CASSGPGGKLFF.

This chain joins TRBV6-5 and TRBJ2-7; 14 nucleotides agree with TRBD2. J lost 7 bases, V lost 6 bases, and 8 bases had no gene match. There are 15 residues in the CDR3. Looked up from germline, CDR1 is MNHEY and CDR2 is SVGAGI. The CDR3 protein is CASRLGTSGGYEQYF. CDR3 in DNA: TGTGCCAGCAGACTTGGGACTAGCGGGGGTTATGAGCAGTACTTC.

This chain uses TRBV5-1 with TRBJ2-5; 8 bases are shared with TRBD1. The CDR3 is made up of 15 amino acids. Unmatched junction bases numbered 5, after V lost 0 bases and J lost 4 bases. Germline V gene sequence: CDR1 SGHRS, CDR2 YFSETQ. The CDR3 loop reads CASSLVGQGGETQYF. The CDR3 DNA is TGCGCCAGCAGCTTGGTTGGACAGGGCGGAGAGACCCAGTACTTC.

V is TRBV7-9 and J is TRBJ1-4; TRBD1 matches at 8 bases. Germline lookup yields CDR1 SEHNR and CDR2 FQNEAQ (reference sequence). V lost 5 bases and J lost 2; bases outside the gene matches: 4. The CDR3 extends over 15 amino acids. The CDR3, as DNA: TGTGCCAGCAGCCAGTGGACAGGGACTAATGAAAAACTGTTTTTT. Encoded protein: CASSQWTGTNEKLFF.

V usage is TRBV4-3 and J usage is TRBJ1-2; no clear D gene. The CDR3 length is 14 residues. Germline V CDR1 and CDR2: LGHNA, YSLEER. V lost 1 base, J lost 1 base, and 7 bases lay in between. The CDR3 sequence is CASSQGQINYGYTF. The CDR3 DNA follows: TGCGCCAGCAGCCAAGGGCAGATTAACTATGGCTACACCTTC.